One and the same sample provided the 29 T cell receptor beta chains below, sequenced in a study of blood T cell repertoires in COVID-19 (dated by TCRdb to the early 2020s). Libraries were prepared through the immunoSEQ multiplex PCR assay. Here the immuneACCESS table is served through TCRdb, limited to in-frame sequences with V and J called. Missing clones are a known gap in these copies; in checked studies unresolved V genes cover under half, and the rest lacks a known reason. The sample data list approximately 180,000 clones, and over 80% of these were observed just once. Around 8% of the sample is taken by the ten largest. The sequencing sample was made of peripheral blood. These receptors came from a woman in her seventies with acute or convalescent COVID-19.

The J gene is TRBJ1-1, the V gene TRBV6-5; maybe TRBD1 (5 bases). The CDR3 length is 12 residues. V lost 11 bases and J 4 bases, leaving 14 bases between the germline ends. CDR1 and CDR2 from the germline V gene are MNHEY and SVGAGI. The CDR3 sequence is CASGGEGTEAFF. The CDR3 nucleotides are TGTGCCTCGGGGGGTGAGGGCACTGAAGCTTTCTTT.

This chain uses TRBV27 with TRBJ2-7; D call uncertain. Germline V CDR1 and CDR2: MNHEY, SMNVEV (reference sequence). CDR3 size: 15 residues. The V end was cut by 6 bases, the J end by 2 bases, with 17 bases between. Here the CDR3 DNA reads TGTGCCAGCAGCGGTCTCAGGTCAAAACCCTACGAGCAGTACTTC. Amino acid sequence: CASSGLRSKPYEQYF.

The chain carries TRBV5-1 and TRBJ2-1; possible D gene TRBD2, 8 bases. The CDR3 covers 16 residues. Germline-derived CDR1 and CDR2 are SGHRS and YFSETQ. V dropped 4 bases and J dropped 6 bases, with 20 bases sitting between them. For the CDR3, the DNA is TGCGCCAGCAGCCTAAGGGACAGCGGGGGACCCAATGAGCAGTTCTTC. This gives the protein CASSLRDSGGPNEQFF.

This clone was picked up one time. The chain couples TRBV7-2 to TRBJ1-2; the match to TRBD1 covers 7 bases. V gave up 1 base and J gave up 8 bases; unmatched junction bases: 10. CDR3 size: 15 residues. The germline CDR1 and CDR2 sequences are SGHTA and FQGNSA. CDR3 amino acids: CASSLGGGGSRGYTF. DNA of the CDR3: TGTGCCAGCAGCTTAGGAGGGGGCGGTTCGAGAGGCTACACCTTC.

This chain uses TRBV28 with TRBJ2-5; weak D call: TRBD2 (5 bases). CDR1 and CDR2 (germline): MDHEN, SYDVKM. Trimming removed 4 bases from V and 5 bases from J, with 20 bases in between. There are 16 residues in the CDR3. The CDR3, as DNA: TGTGCCAGCAGTTCCCTCGGGAACACGGCCAGGGAGACCCAGTACTTC. Residues: CASSSLGNTARETQYF.

CDR3 in amino acids: CSVVQLSGNTIYF. CDR3 bases: TGCAGCGTTGTTCAACTCTCTGGAAACACCATATATTTT. The gene calls are TRBV29-1 and TRBJ1-3, with no clear D. The CDR3 is 13 residues long. V gave up 4 bases and J gave up 0 bases, with 7 bases separating them. The germline V gene has CDR1 SQVTM and CDR2 ANQGSEA.

This clone was observed once. This rearrangement joins TRBV3-1 (or the pseudogene TRBV3-2) to TRBJ1-1, with D perhaps TRBD1 (5 bases). Trimming pared 1 base from V and 3 bases from J, leaving 12 bases between. The germline V gene encodes CDR1 LGHDT and CDR2 YNNKEL (reference sequence). The CDR3 loop spans 15 amino acids. CDR3 nucleotide sequence: TGTGCCAGCAGCCAAGCAGGGCGTTCGGACACTGAAGCTTTCTTT. Residues: CASSQAGRSDTEAFF.

This chain uses TRBV4-3 with TRBJ1-6, with unresolved D. The CDR3 totals 15 residues. V was pared by 2 bases and J by 10 bases, with 15 bases between. The germline V gene encodes CDR1 LGHNA and CDR2 YSLEER. The CDR3, as DNA: TGCGCCAGCAGCCAATCTCGGGCAGGCGGGTCACCCCTCCACTTT. Translating it yields CASSQSRAGGSPLHF.

This clone has a single count. The chain recombines TRBV4-2 with TRBJ2-3, with TRBD2 identical over 10 bases. CDR1 is LGHNA, CDR2 YNFKEQ, per germline. The CDR3 loop spans 16 amino acids. V trimming: 0 bases; J trimming: 5 bases; junction bases outside the gene matches: 5. CDR3 loop: CASSQEVAGGGDTQYF. In DNA, the CDR3 is TGTGCCAGCAGCCAAGAAGTAGCGGGGGGCGGAGATACGCAGTATTTT.

The chain is built from TRBV5-4 and TRBJ2-3; 15 bases are shared with TRBD2. The V and J ends lost 4 bases and 5 bases, in that order; junction bases with no gene match: 5. CDR1 and CDR2 (germline): SGHNT, YYREEE (reference sequence). This CDR3 comprises 16 residues. The CDR3 DNA sequence: TGTGCCAGCAGCACCGGACTAGCGGGGGGGATAGATACGCAGTATTTT. It codes for CASSTGLAGGIDTQYF.

The chain has TRBV30 and TRBJ2-1; the match to TRBD2 covers 8 bases. The V gene end was trimmed by 2 bases and the J gene end by 5 bases; junction bases not matched to a gene: 5. The V gene's germline CDR1 is GTSNPN and CDR2 SVGIG (reference sequence). There are 14 residues in the CDR3. In DNA form, the CDR3 reads TGTGCCTGGAGTAAGACGGGGGGGAACAATGAGCAGTTCTTC. Translating gives CAWSKTGGNNEQFF.

In this sample, this clone turned up a few times. The V call is TRBV2, the J call TRBJ1-2; TRBD1 matches at 7 bases. There are 14 residues in the CDR3. J lost 7 bases, V lost 1 base, and 6 bases had no gene match. Germline CDR1 is SNHLY and CDR2 is FYNNEI. The CDR3 region is CASSEVQGIFGYTF. The CDR3 DNA reads TGTGCCAGCAGTGAAGTACAGGGGATTTTTGGCTACACCTTC.

On this clone: This sample includes further DNA sequences coding for the same CDR3. This sequence joins TRBV28 and TRBJ1-2; maybe TRBD1 (5 bases). V was trimmed by 6 bases and J by 2 bases, leaving 10 bases between them. Germline V gene sequence: CDR1 MDHEN, CDR2 SYDVKM. This CDR3 is 13 amino acids long. CDR3 in DNA: TGTGCCAGCAGCCTACAGGCGAACTATGGCTACACCTTC. Residues: CASSLQANYGYTF.

This chain uses TRBV2 with TRBJ2-1; 7 bases agree with TRBD1. Unmatched junction bases numbered 6, after V lost 7 bases and J lost 6 bases. The CDR3 covers 13 residues. Germline V gene lookup returns CDR1 SNHLY and CDR2 FYNNEI. The CDR3: CASMRQGFNEQFF. Here the CDR3 DNA reads TGTGCCAGCATGAGACAGGGATTCAATGAGCAGTTCTTC.

The rearrangement links TRBV20-1 to TRBJ1-2; D unclear. The germline V gene has CDR1 DFQATT and CDR2 SNEGSKA (reference sequence). The CDR3 covers 11 residues. V dropped 6 bases and J dropped 4 bases, with 9 bases sitting between them. CDR3 DNA: TGCAGTGCATCCGGGATCTATGGCTACACCTTC. Translation gives CSASGIYGYTF.

This clone occurred a few times. Other DNA sequences in the sample encode the same CDR3. V and J are TRBV7-8 and TRBJ2-2, with 8 bases matching TRBD2. The CDR3 loop spans 16 amino acids. Germline V lookup: CDR1 SGHVS, CDR2 FQNEAQ. After removal of 0 bases from V and 1 base from J, the junction contained 1 base not matched to a gene. The CDR3 sequence is CASSLASGGNTGELFF. The CDR3 DNA reads TGTGCCAGCAGCTTAGCCAGCGGGGGGAACACCGGGGAGCTGTTTTTT.

The count of this clone is one. The chain has TRBV7-2 and TRBJ2-3; a possible D gene is TRBD1 (5 bases). In germline, CDR1 is SGHTA, CDR2 FQGNSA. The CDR3 runs to 14 residues. V was clipped by 2 bases and J by 4 bases, with 10 bases between them. The CDR3 DNA sequence: TGTGCCAGCAGCTTAATAGGGGTCCCAGATACGCAGTATTTT. This gives the protein CASSLIGVPDTQYF.

This clone has a handful of counts. The chain combines TRBV5-1 with TRBJ2-1; D remains ambiguous. V gave up 0 bases and J gave up 0 bases, with 7 bases separating them. CDR3 size: 15 residues. Germline assignment: CDR1 SGHRS and CDR2 YFSETQ. As DNA, the CDR3 is TGCGCCAGCAGCTTGGGTGGGCGCTCCTACAATGAGCAGTTCTTC. Translating gives CASSLGGRSYNEQFF.

This clone occurred a few times. The chain recombines TRBV6-5 with TRBJ1-6; perhaps TRBD1 as D (5 bases). The CDR3 consists of 13 residues. The V end was cut by 6 bases, the J end by 9 bases, with 12 bases between. CDR1 is MNHEY and CDR2 is SVGAGI in the germline V gene. Here the CDR3 DNA reads TGTGCCAGCAGGGAGGGGAGGGCTTCACCCCTCCACTTT. Its translation: CASREGRASPLHF.

The chain uses TRBV18 and TRBJ1-5; no definite D call. This CDR3 is 13 amino acids long. In germline, CDR1 is KGHSH, CDR2 LQKENI. V shed 2 bases and J shed 5 bases, with 7 bases lying between them. CDR3 in amino acids: CASSPTDYQPQHF. The CDR3 nucleotides are TGTGCCAGCTCACCAACAGATTATCAGCCCCAGCATTTT. The entire variable domain, with the rest obtained from reference TRBV18 and TRBJ1-5, is as follows: NAGVMQNPRHLVRRRGQEARLRCSPMKGHSHVYWYRQLPEEGLKFMVYLQKENIIDESGMPKERFSAEFPKEGPSILRIQQVVRGDSAAYFCASSPTDYQPQHFGDGTRLSIL.

The rearrangement uses TRBV5-1 and TRBJ2-7, with 8 bases identical to TRBD1. The CDR3 consists of 16 residues. J lost 0 bases, V lost 3 bases, and 8 bases had no gene match. Germline V gives CDR1 SGHRS, CDR2 YFSETQ. CDR3 coding DNA: TGCGCCAGCAGCTCGAGGACAGGGTCCTTCTCCTACGAGCAGTACTTC. Translating it yields CASSSRTGSFSYEQYF.

V and J are TRBV7-8 and TRBJ2-2; 7 positions match TRBD1. Trimming removed 11 bases from V and 6 bases from J; junction bases left unmatched: 15. The germline V gene has CDR1 SGHVS and CDR2 FQNEAQ. The CDR3 has 15 residues. This CDR3 is CAVKLEGARAGELFF. DNA of the CDR3: TGTGCCGTCAAGCTAGAGGGGGCGCGAGCCGGGGAGCTGTTTTTT.

The rearrangement joins TRBV24-1 to TRBJ2-7, with 10 bases that match TRBD1. Per germline, CDR1 KGHDR and CDR2 SFDVKD. The length of the CDR3 is 15 residues. J gave up 3 bases and V 4 bases, and 5 bases lay outside the gene matches. The CDR3 protein is CATSDPGTGVYEQYF. CDR3 DNA sequence: TGTGCCACCAGTGACCCCGGGACAGGGGTCTACGAGCAGTACTTC.

V usage is TRBV11-2 and J usage is TRBJ1-6; D gene uncertain. The V end lost 5 bases, the J end lost 7 bases, and 12 bases lay between the germline ends. The CDR3 loop spans 14 amino acids. Germline V gives CDR1 SGHAT, CDR2 FQNNGV. CDR3 nucleotide sequence: TGTGCCAGCAGCCTCCCTCTGCTAAATTCACCCCTCCACTTT. Encoded protein: CASSLPLLNSPLHF.

The genes are TRBV6-1 and TRBJ2-4; D not certain. Trimming took off 2 bases at V and 2 bases at J, with 7 bases between the two ends. The CDR3 runs 14 residues. The V gene's germline CDR1 is MNHNS and CDR2 SASEGT. The CDR3 loop reads CASSEYPPKNIQYF. The CDR3 nucleotides are TGTGCCAGCAGTGAATATCCTCCCAAAAACATTCAGTACTTC.

The CDR3 spells CATSRDLRERSYNSPLHF. The DNA for the CDR3 is TGTGCCACCAGCAGAGATCTTCGGGAACGGAGCTATAATTCACCCCTCCACTTT. The chain employs TRBV15 and TRBJ1-6, with D hard to call. In germline, CDR1 is LNHNV, CDR2 YYDKDF (reference sequence). This CDR3 comprises 18 residues. Trimming left V 0 bases short and J 3 bases short, with 15 bases between.

The CDR3 protein is CASSPYYDRGLETQYF. The CDR3 DNA sequence: TGTGCCAGCAGCCCCTACTACGACAGGGGGCTAGAGACCCAGTACTTC. The chain uses TRBV11-3 and TRBJ2-5, with 10 bases fitting TRBD1. The germline gives CDR1 SGHNT, CDR2 YENEEA. The V gene end was trimmed by 5 bases and the J gene end by 4 bases; junction bases not matched to a gene: 10. The CDR3 spans 16 residues. Supplemented by reference TRBV11-3 and TRBJ2-5, the full variable domain reads EAGVVQSPRYKIIEKKQPVAFWCNPISGHNTLYWYLQNLGQGPELLIRYENEEAVDDSQLPKDRFSAERLKGVDSTLKIQPAELGDSAVYLCASSPYYDRGLETQYFGPGTRLLVL.

The V call is TRBV6-4, the J call TRBJ2-4; D is possibly TRBD2 (5 bases). Trimming removed 0 bases from V and 7 bases from J, with 13 bases in between. Germline V gene data show CDR1 as MRHNA and CDR2 as SNTAGT. CDR3 length: 15 amino acids. The CDR3 sequence is CASSDSTGSGNIQYF. Here the CDR3 DNA reads TGTGCCAGCAGTGACTCGACTGGGTCGGGGAACATTCAGTACTTC.

This clone has just a few counts. V usage is TRBV5-1 and J usage is TRBJ1-1; no clear D gene. The germline V gene encodes CDR1 SGHRS and CDR2 YFSETQ. This CDR3 is 15 amino acids long. V was cut by 0 bases and J by 0 bases, with 9 bases left in between. The CDR3 protein is CASSLVAGVNTEAFF. CDR3 nucleotides: TGCGCCAGCAGCTTGGTGGCCGGGGTGAACACTGAAGCTTTCTTT. The full variable domain, completed using reference TRBV5-1 and TRBJ1-1, is KAGVTQTPRYLIKTRGQQVTLSCSPISGHRSVSWYQQTPGQGLQFLFEYFSETQRNKGNFPGRFSGRQFSNSRSEMNVSTLELGDSALYLCASSLVAGVNTEAFFGQGTRLTVV.